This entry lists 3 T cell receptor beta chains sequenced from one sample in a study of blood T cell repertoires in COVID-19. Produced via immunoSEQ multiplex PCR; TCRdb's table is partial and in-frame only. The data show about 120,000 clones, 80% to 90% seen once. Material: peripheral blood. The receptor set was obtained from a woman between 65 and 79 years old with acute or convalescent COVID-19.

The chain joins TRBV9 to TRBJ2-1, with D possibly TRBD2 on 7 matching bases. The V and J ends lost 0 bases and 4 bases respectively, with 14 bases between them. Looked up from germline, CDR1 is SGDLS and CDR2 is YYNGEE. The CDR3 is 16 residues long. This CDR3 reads CASSVGAGALYNEQFF. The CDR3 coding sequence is TGTGCCAGCAGCGTAGGGGCGGGGGCACTTTACAATGAGCAGTTCTTC.

In nucleotides, the CDR3 is TGTGCCAGCAGCTTAGATCTAGGGACAACACCCTATGGCTACACCTTC. It yields the protein CASSLDLGTTPYGYTF. The chain recombines TRBV11-2 with TRBJ1-2; perhaps TRBD1 as D (6 bases). This CDR3 spans 16 amino acids. The germline V gene has CDR1 SGHAT and CDR2 FQNNGV. V was trimmed by 0 bases and J by 4 bases, leaving 15 bases between them.

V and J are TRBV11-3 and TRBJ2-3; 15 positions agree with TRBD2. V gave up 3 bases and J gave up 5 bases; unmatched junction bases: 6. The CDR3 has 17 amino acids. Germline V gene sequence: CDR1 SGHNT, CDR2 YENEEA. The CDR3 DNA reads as TGTGCCAGCAGCTTGGGACTAGCGGGGGGCCGGGGAGATACGCAGTATTTT. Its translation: CASSLGLAGGRGDTQYF.